A single sample is the source of the 26 T cell receptor beta chains below, sequenced in a study of HIV-infected children after antiretroviral therapy interruption. The sample's treatment: PENTA 11 planned treatment interruption arm or continuous ART arm. Unique molecular identifiers were included in an RNA-based 3' RACE TCR library. TCRdb used MiXCR to reprocess the 3' RACE reads, holding one entry per CDR3 protein. The sample holds more than 75,000 distinct CDR3 sequences; less than 7% are singletons and the top ten take roughly 1%. The sequencing used CD45RA+ CD4+ T cells from PBMCs, pooled from several time points, collected from a donor given antiretroviral therapy, either interrupted or continuous. Subset in this sample: naive CD4+ CD45RA+ CD45RO- T cells. The receptor source for this set is a pool of human donors with HIV.

V usage is TRBV5-1 and J usage is TRBJ2-7; 10 bases align to TRBD2. Germline V gene lookup returns CDR1 SGHRS and CDR2 YFSETQ. V lost 3 bases to trimming and J lost 2 bases; unmatched junction nucleotides: 2. The CDR3 is 14 residues long. As DNA, the CDR3 is TGCGCCAGCAGCTCTAGCGGGGGCACCTACGAGCAGTACTTC. Translating it yields CASSSSGGTYEQYF.

This clonotype occurred many times. The chain combines TRBV27 with TRBJ2-7; D may be TRBD2 (8 bases). CDR1 MNHEY and CDR2 SMNVEV come from the germline V gene (reference sequence). The CDR3 spans 14 residues. Between the trimmed V and J ends, which lost 3 bases and 3 bases, there was a span of 12 bases. DNA of the CDR3: TGTGCCAGCAGTTTGACAGGGACTAGCTACGAGCAGTACTTC. Its translation is CASSLTGTSYEQYF.

There are many counts of this clonotype. The chain joins TRBV12-3 or TRBV12-4 to TRBJ1-6; a weak D match, TRBD1 (6 bases). CDR3 length: 14 amino acids. V lost 4 bases and J 5 bases, leaving 9 bases between the germline ends. CDR3 sequence reads: CASSSSGDNSPLHF. The DNA of the CDR3 is TGTGCCAGCAGTTCATCAGGGGATAATTCACCCCTCCACTTT.

The rearrangement joins TRBV5-6 to TRBJ1-5, with D unresolved. Trimming stripped 0 bases from V and 3 bases from J, with 13 bases between. The CDR3 has 16 amino acids. Germline CDR1 and CDR2: SGHDT and YYEEEE. CDR3 DNA: TGTGCCAGCAGCTTGGGAAGAGGGAGGATCAATCAGCCCCAGCATTTT. It encodes CASSLGRGRINQPQHF.

This chain connects TRBV5-1 to TRBJ2-7; possibly TRBD2 for D (6 bases). V was pared by 0 bases and J by 3 bases, with 13 bases between. Germline CDR1 reads SGHRS; CDR2 reads YFSETQ. This CDR3 is built from 15 residues. The CDR3 is CASSLDPGLIYEQYF. The CDR3 DNA sequence: TGCGCCAGCAGCTTGGATCCGGGACTCATCTACGAGCAGTACTTC.

This clonotype was seen many times. The chain has TRBV3-1 and TRBJ1-2, with 7 positions matching TRBD1. This CDR3 spans 15 amino acids. With 3 bases clipped from V and 8 bases from J, the junction kept 12 bases outside the gene matches. The germline CDR1 and CDR2 sequences are LGHDT and YNNKEL (reference sequence). CDR3 nucleotides: TGTGCCAGCAGCCAGGACCCACAGGGGTCTAGCGGCTACACCTTC. Encoded protein: CASSQDPQGSSGYTF.

This clonotype was counted at least ten times. Here the CDR3 reads CASSLMSTAETQYF. For the CDR3, the DNA is TGTGCCAGCAGCTTAATGAGCACGGCAGAGACCCAGTACTTC. The chain uses TRBV7-2 and TRBJ2-5; D unclear. Germline CDR1 reads SGHTA; CDR2 reads FQGNSA. Trimming removed 2 bases from V and 4 bases from J, with 11 bases in between. CDR3 length: 14 amino acids.

This clonotype has only a few counts. V is TRBV5-1 and J is TRBJ2-5; D is unclear. V lost 0 bases and J lost 3, with 3 bases in between. CDR3 length equals 12 residues. CDR1 is SGHRS, CDR2 YFSETQ, per germline. Written as DNA, the CDR3 is TGCGCCAGCAGCTTGGCAGAAGAGACCCAGTACTTC. It specifies CASSLAEETQYF.

Ten or more counts support this clonotype. This chain links TRBV19 with TRBJ2-6; no reliable D call. Germline CDR1 and CDR2: LNHDA and SQIVND (reference sequence). Trimming pared 4 bases from V and 0 bases from J, leaving 7 bases between. The CDR3 is 15 residues long. The CDR3: CASSTRNSGANVLTF. CDR3 nucleotide sequence: TGTGCCAGTAGTACACGAAACTCTGGGGCCAACGTCCTGACTTTC.

This clonotype has only a few counts. The chain couples TRBV30 to TRBJ1-2, with 7 bases matching TRBD1. This CDR3 region has 13 residues. CDR1 is GTSNPN and CDR2 is SVGIG in the germline V gene (reference sequence). The J segment lost 8 bases and the V segment lost 2 bases, leaving 8 bases of the junction unmatched. CDR3 sequence (DNA): TGTGCCTGGAGTCGTGACAGGGACGGGGGCTACACCTTC. Its translation is CAWSRDRDGGYTF.

This clonotype was seen at least ten times. The chain has TRBV18 and TRBJ1-2; D ambiguous. The V and J ends lost 3 bases and 4 bases respectively, with 9 bases between them. Germline values: CDR1 KGHSH, CDR2 LQKENI. CDR3 length: 13 residues. The CDR3 sequence is CASSPWDAYGYTF. In nucleotides, the CDR3 is TGTGCCAGCTCACCCTGGGATGCCTATGGCTACACCTTC. The whole variable domain, remainder taken from reference TRBV18 and TRBJ1-2, is NAGVMQNPRHLVRRRGQEARLRCSPMKGHSHVYWYRQLPEEGLKFMVYLQKENIIDESGMPKERFSAEFPKEGPSILRIQQVVRGDSAAYFCASSPWDAYGYTFGSGTRLTVV.

This clonotype was seen ten or more times. CDR3 loop: CASSTSGTGTPNNQPQHF. The DNA of the CDR3 is TGTGCCAGTAGTACCTCCGGGACAGGGACGCCAAATAATCAGCCCCAGCATTTT. The chain is built from TRBV19 and TRBJ1-5; TRBD1 aligns across 9 bases. This CDR3 contains 18 residues. V lost 4 bases and J lost 4; bases outside the gene matches: 14. Germline V gene sequence: CDR1 LNHDA, CDR2 SQIVND (reference sequence).

V gene TRBV12-3 or TRBV12-4 combines with J gene TRBJ2-2, with 11 positions matching TRBD1. The CDR3 runs 16 residues. V lost 3 bases and J lost 5; bases outside the gene matches: 5. For the CDR3, the DNA is TGTGCCAGCAGTTTTGGGGGGACAGGGGGGACCGGGGAGCTGTTTTTT. It codes for CASSFGGTGGTGELFF.

This clonotype was picked up many times. The chain combines TRBV7-2 with TRBJ1-3; D unresolved. This CDR3 is 13 amino acids long. V was shortened by 5 bases and J by 4 bases, with 9 bases between the two germline ends. In germline, CDR1 is SGHTA, CDR2 FQGNSA. CDR3 bases: TGTGCCAGCAGCCCGTCACGGGGAAACACCATATATTTT. Translating gives CASSPSRGNTIYF.

There are many counts of this clonotype. The chain employs TRBV12-3 or TRBV12-4 and TRBJ1-2; 7 positions match TRBD1. CDR3 length: 14 amino acids. V shed 6 bases and J 8 bases; nucleotides not matched to a gene: 12. The CDR3 DNA sequence: TGTGCCAGCAGCCCCAGAGGGGGCGCGGGGGGCTACACCTTC. This translates into CASSPRGGAGGYTF.

This clonotype appeared many times. V and J are TRBV5-6 and TRBJ1-1; D not resolved. The germline V gene has CDR1 SGHDT and CDR2 YYEEEE. There are 16 residues in the CDR3. V was trimmed by 4 bases and J by 1 base, leaving 17 bases between them. CDR3 coding DNA: TGTGCCAGCAGCAGGCGACCAGCGCCTAAGAACACTGAAGCTTTCTTT. Its protein is CASSRRPAPKNTEAFF. The full variable domain, its missing parts supplied by reference TRBV5-6 and TRBJ1-1, is DAGVTQSPTHLIKTRGQQVTLRCSPKSGHDTVSWYQQALGQGPQFIFQYYEEEERQRGNFPDRFSGHQFPNYSSELNVNALLLGDSALYLCASSRRPAPKNTEAFFGQGTRLTVV.

This clonotype occurred many times. This chain joins TRBV27 and TRBJ2-6, with D hard to call. Trimming removed 6 bases from V and 0 bases from J, with 3 bases in between. Germline values: CDR1 MNHEY, CDR2 SMNVEV (reference sequence). The length of the CDR3 is 13 residues. As DNA, the CDR3 is TGTGCCAGCAGGGACTCTGGGGCCAACGTCCTGACTTTC. Encoded protein: CASRDSGANVLTF.

This clonotype was counted many times. V usage is TRBV18 and J usage is TRBJ1-5; 7 positions match TRBD1. CDR1 KGHSH and CDR2 LQKENI come from the germline V gene. The V gene end was trimmed by 6 bases and the J gene end by 2 bases; junction bases not matched to a gene: 4. CDR3 length equals 14 residues. The CDR3 sequence: CASSLQGGNQPQHF. DNA for the CDR3: TGTGCCAGCTCTCTCCAGGGGGGCAATCAGCCCCAGCATTTT.

This clonotype was counted at least ten times. CDR3 nucleotide sequence: TGCAGTGCCAGGAGAGCGGGAGCACAAGAGACCCAGTACTTC. Translated, it gives CSARRAGAQETQYF. The chain carries TRBV20-1 and TRBJ2-5; 8 bases fit TRBD2. From germline, CDR1 is DFQATT and CDR2 SNEGSKA (reference sequence). This CDR3 is built from 14 residues. V was clipped by 6 bases and J by 2 bases; unmatched bases: 8.

The table lists this clonotype with many counts. The chain combines TRBV10-3 with TRBJ2-5, with D tentatively TRBD1 (5 bases). The CDR3 totals 16 residues. Germline-derived CDR1 and CDR2 are ENHRY and SYGVKD. V lost 2 bases, J lost 4 bases, and 17 bases lay in between. The CDR3 DNA is TGTGCCATCAGTGAGCCCTCCCTAGACAGAACAGAGACCCAGTACTTC. This translates into CAISEPSLDRTETQYF.

This chain uses TRBV5-4 with TRBJ2-7, with D possibly matching TRBD2 (6 bases). V was cut by 4 bases and J by 3 bases, with 20 bases left in between. The CDR3 is 16 residues long. From germline, CDR1 is SGHNT and CDR2 YYREEE (reference sequence). The CDR3 reads CASSLSKATGSYEQYF. Here the CDR3 DNA reads TGTGCCAGCAGCCTATCAAAAGCCACCGGGAGCTACGAGCAGTACTTC.

This clonotype was found many times. The junction differs from germline at one of its ends, possibly a read error. The chain employs TRBV12-3 or TRBV12-4 and TRBJ1-1, with a weak D call TRBD1 (5 bases). There are 14 residues in the CDR3. CDR3 nucleotide sequence: TGTGCCAGCAGTCTGGGACGAGCAAACAGTGAAGCTTTCTTT. This gives the protein CASSLGRANSEAFF.

This clonotype showed up just a few times. The V and J genes are TRBV7-2 and TRBJ2-1, with 10 bases matching TRBD2. The CDR3 contains 15 residues. The germline CDR1 and CDR2 sequences are SGHTA and FQGNSA. V gave up 2 bases and J gave up 3 bases; unmatched junction bases: 1. The CDR3 loop is CASSLTSGVYNEQFF. The CDR3 DNA reads as TGTGCCAGCAGCTTAACTAGCGGGGTCTACAATGAGCAGTTCTTC.

This clonotype occurred a few times. The genes are TRBV7-2 and TRBJ1-6; D possibly corresponds to TRBD1 (6 bases). Trimming took 5 bases from V and 6 from J, leaving 14 bases between them. The germline V gene encodes CDR1 SGHTA and CDR2 FQGNSA. This CDR3 spans 15 amino acids. In nucleotides, the CDR3 is TGTGCCAGCAGCGCTGGGAGGGGGTCTAATTCACCCCTCCACTTT. Translation: CASSAGRGSNSPLHF.

In this sample, this clonotype turned up many times. CDR3 region: CASSFATVTDTQYF. CDR3 nucleotides: TGCGCCAGCAGCTTTGCGACCGTCACAGATACGCAGTATTTT. This chain uses TRBV5-1 with TRBJ2-3; D not resolved. Germline CDR1 and CDR2: SGHRS and YFSETQ. The CDR3 consists of 14 residues. V lost 2 bases and J 2 bases, leaving 9 bases between the germline ends. Drawing the rest from reference TRBV5-1 and TRBJ2-3, the complete variable domain is KAGVTQTPRYLIKTRGQQVTLSCSPISGHRSVSWYQQTPGQGLQFLFEYFSETQRNKGNFPGRFSGRQFSNSRSEMNVSTLELGDSALYLCASSFATVTDTQYFGPGTRLTVL.

In its sample, this clonotype was seen many times. V is TRBV7-6 and J is TRBJ1-1; perhaps TRBD1 as D (5 bases). From germline, CDR1 is SGHVS and CDR2 FNYEAQ. With 5 bases removed from V and 4 bases from J, the gap between germline ends came to 20 bases. The CDR3 has 16 residues. DNA of the CDR3: TGTGCCAGCAGCCGCGGGACTTATAACGAAGGCACTGAAGCTTTCTTT. Amino acid sequence: CASSRGTYNEGTEAFF.